Sequencing of this TCR beta chain was carried out in a study of T cell responses to AZD1222 COVID-19 vaccine. Study as a whole: The study pooled second doses at about 4 or about 12 weeks.

This CDR3 contains 15 residues. The germline gives CDR1 MNHEY, CDR2 SVGAGI. Germline trimming cut 8 bases from V and 3 bases from J; bases unmatched to any gene: 11. The repertoire was sequenced with immunoSEQ multiplex PCR; TCRdb's copy has only in-frame clones and lacks some. Of roughly 120,000 clones listed, approximately 90% are singletons. As concerns this clone: Its matching antigen is unknown.

Whole-study findings and limits: Recipients of two AZD1222 doses showed rising Spike-specific TCR breadth and depth. Donors, mostly white British, included more females; clonal diversity was possibly underestimated. Repertoires were obtained only post-peak T cell response.

This receptor was identified in an adult in good health. This material consisted of peripheral blood, taken on day 0 of AZD1222 vaccination. This chain uses TRBV6-5 with TRBJ2-7, with 9 bases that match TRBD1. As DNA, the CDR3 is TGTGCCAGCTCTTATCCGGGACAGGGCCTCTACGAGCAGTACTTC. Encoded protein: CASSYPGQGLYEQYF.